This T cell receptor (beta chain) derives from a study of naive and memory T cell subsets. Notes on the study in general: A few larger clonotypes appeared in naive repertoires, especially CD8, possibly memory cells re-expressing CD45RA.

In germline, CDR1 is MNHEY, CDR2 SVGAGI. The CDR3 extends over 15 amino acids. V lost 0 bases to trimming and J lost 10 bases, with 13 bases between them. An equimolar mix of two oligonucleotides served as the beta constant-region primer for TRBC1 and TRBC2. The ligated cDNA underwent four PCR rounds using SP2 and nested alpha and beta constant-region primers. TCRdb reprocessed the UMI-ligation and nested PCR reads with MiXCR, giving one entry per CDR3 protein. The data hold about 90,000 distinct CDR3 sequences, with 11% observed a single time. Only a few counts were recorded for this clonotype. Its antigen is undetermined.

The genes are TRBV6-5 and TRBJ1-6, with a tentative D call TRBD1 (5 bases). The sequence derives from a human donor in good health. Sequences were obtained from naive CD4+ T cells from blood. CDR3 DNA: TGTGCCAGCAGTTACTCGCTCCAGGGTGAATCACCCCTCCACTTT. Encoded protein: CASSYSLQGESPLHF.